This TCR beta chain was identified in a study of blood T cell repertoires in COVID-19. The V gene lost 8 bases and the J gene lost 8 bases, with 18 bases spanning the gap. This CDR3 region has 13 residues. Original methodology: Reference gene primer amplification yielded estimated nucleated cell counts. Profiling relied on immunoSEQ multiplex PCR, and the TCRdb table lists in-frame clones only, not all of them. V, J and clone size were drawn from that table, and D and trimming were deduced from the DNA. The profile shows hundreds of thousands of clones, more than 75% of them singletons. Sequencing was performed on peripheral blood. The TCR was taken from a woman between 55 and 75 years old with COVID-19, enrolled during active disease. The genes are TRBV12-3 or TRBV12-4 and TRBJ1-1, with a tentative D call TRBD1 (6 bases). CDR3 sequence: CASGYVPTGEAFF. The CDR3 bases are TGTGCCAGCGGGTACGTCCCAACAGGGGAAGCTTTCTTT.